The 23 T cell receptor beta chains below were found in one sample sequenced in a study of cytotoxic CD8 clonotypes in ibrutinib-treated CLL. The method was immunoSEQ multiplex PCR; TCRdb's version includes in-frame clones alone and lacks a portion of them. Of 200,000 or so clones listed, 75% to 85% were seen once; the top ten hold more than 9.5%. The specimen was PBMCs, collected after 12 months of ibrutinib treatment. These receptors were collected from a human donor with chronic lymphocytic leukemia.

This clone was detected a few times. The V gene is TRBV6-1, the J gene TRBJ2-7; 7 bases agree with TRBD2. CDR1 and CDR2 (germline): MNHNS, SASEGT. Germline trimming cut 7 bases from V and 3 bases from J; bases unmatched to any gene: 12. The CDR3 length is 15 residues. The CDR3 DNA reads TGTGCCAGCAAGGGCTTCGGCGGGGGAGGCTACGAGCAGTACTTC. The encoded protein is CASKGFGGGGYEQYF.

The chain employs TRBV5-1 and TRBJ2-1; 10 bases agree with TRBD1. This CDR3 is 14 amino acids long. The germline V gene encodes CDR1 SGHRS and CDR2 YFSETQ. The trim removed 1 base at V and 10 bases at J, leaving 5 bases unmatched. The CDR3 sequence is CASSLRDRGVEQFF. CDR3 DNA: TGCGCCAGCAGCTTGCGGGACAGGGGCGTCGAGCAGTTCTTC.

The chain couples TRBV30 to TRBJ2-3, with D perhaps TRBD1 (6 bases). The CDR3 has 14 residues. Germline values: CDR1 GTSNPN, CDR2 SVGIG (reference sequence). V was cut by 4 bases and J by 2 bases, with 13 bases left in between. CDR3 residues: CAWIVGTNTDTQYF. DNA for the CDR3: TGTGCCTGGATTGTCGGGACAAACACAGATACGCAGTATTTT.

This chain connects TRBV28 to TRBJ2-7; D remains ambiguous. CDR1 and CDR2 from the germline V gene are MDHEN and SYDVKM. The CDR3 covers 11 residues. The V gene lost 4 bases and the J gene lost 7 bases, with 8 bases spanning the gap. The CDR3 here is CASSSSGEQYF. The CDR3 region has the DNA TGTGCCAGCAGTTCCTCTGGGGAGCAGTACTTC.

The chain links TRBV25-1 to TRBJ1-2; TRBD1 might be the D (6 bases). Between the trimmed V and J ends, which lost 6 bases and 8 bases, there was a span of 16 bases. Germline-derived CDR1 and CDR2 are MGHDK and SYGVNS. The CDR3 has 13 residues. For the CDR3, the DNA is TGTGCCAGCAGGGAACAGGGAGCCTGGGGCTACACCTTC. Its protein is CASREQGAWGYTF.

The chain carries TRBV5-1 and TRBJ2-1, with D perhaps matching TRBD1 (5 bases). The CDR3 contains 15 residues. Trimming took off 5 bases at V and 0 bases at J, with 12 bases between the two ends. CDR1 is SGHRS, CDR2 YFSETQ, per germline. CDR3 residues: CASSADTHSYNEQFF. In DNA, the CDR3 is TGCGCCAGCAGTGCGGACACACACTCCTACAATGAGCAGTTCTTC.

The chain is built from TRBV5-1 and TRBJ2-1; 8 bases map to TRBD2. Germline V CDR1 and CDR2: SGHRS, YFSETQ. The CDR3 is 15 amino acids. With 4 bases clipped from V and 0 bases from J, the junction kept 3 bases outside the gene matches. The CDR3 DNA sequence: TGCGCCAGCAGCCCGACTAGCGACTCCTACAATGAGCAGTTCTTC. Its protein product is CASSPTSDSYNEQFF.

The genes are TRBV13 and TRBJ2-3, with 8 bases matching TRBD2. Unmatched junction bases numbered 2, after V lost 5 bases and J lost 1 base. Germline assignment: CDR1 PRHDT and CDR2 FYEKMQ (reference sequence). The CDR3 spans 14 residues. The CDR3 region has the DNA TGTGCCAGCAGCCCGCGGGAGGGCACAGATACGCAGTATTTT. This encodes CASSPREGTDTQYF.

J is TRBJ1-2 and V is TRBV7-2; 9 bases map to TRBD1. This CDR3 comprises 14 residues. Germline CDR1 and CDR2: SGHTA and FQGNSA. Trimming at V came to 4 bases and at J to 7 bases, leaving 7 bases not matched to a gene. The CDR3 loop reads CASSSTGGTGGYTF. The CDR3, as DNA: TGTGCCAGCAGCTCGACAGGGGGAACGGGTGGCTACACCTTC.

J is TRBJ2-2 and V is TRBV29-1; D remains ambiguous. The CDR3 has 12 residues. Germline loops: CDR1 SQVTM, CDR2 ANQGSEA. Trimming pared 6 bases from V and 8 bases from J, leaving 13 bases between. The CDR3 is CSVRTPRGELFF. DNA for the CDR3: TGCAGCGTACGGACCCCGAGAGGGGAGCTGTTTTTT.

The genes are TRBV21-1 and TRBJ2-7; the table assigns TRBD2, which was not confirmed against the DNA. TRBV21-1 is described as a pseudogene. This CDR3 has 20 amino acids. The CDR3 is CASSKMGGTSGSGATREQYF. The CDR3, as DNA: TGTGCCAGCAGCAAAATGGGAGGGACTAGCGGGAGCGGGGCTACGCGGGAGCAGTACTTC.

The genes are TRBV5-1 and TRBJ1-2; unclear D gene. Germline V gene sequence: CDR1 SGHRS, CDR2 YFSETQ. V was shortened by 4 bases and J by 8 bases, with 21 bases between the two germline ends. CDR3 length: 15 amino acids. CDR3 DNA: TGCGCCAGCAGCCTCGCAGGCTCCCTAACGGGGGGCTACACCTTC. Translating it yields CASSLAGSLTGGYTF.

The chain recombines TRBV15 with TRBJ1-2, with D uncertain. The CDR3 length is 14 residues. Looked up from germline, CDR1 is LNHNV and CDR2 is YYDKDF (reference sequence). The V and J ends lost 3 bases and 8 bases respectively, with 16 bases between them. CDR3: CATSSWAGPTGYTF. In DNA form, the CDR3 reads TGTGCCACCAGCAGTTGGGCAGGCCCCACCGGCTACACCTTC.

The chain has TRBV27 and TRBJ2-7; D might be TRBD1 (6 bases). The ends were cut back, 2 bases at V and 5 bases at J, with 16 bases in the middle. Germline V gene sequence: CDR1 MNHEY, CDR2 SMNVEV (reference sequence). The CDR3 contains 15 residues. CDR3 protein: CASSLSLGWGHEQYF. DNA for the CDR3: TGTGCCAGCAGTTTAAGTCTGGGATGGGGGCACGAGCAGTACTTC.

For the CDR3, the DNA is TGCGCCAGCAGCTTAGAGACAGGGTTGGTGTTCGAGCAGTACTTC. Protein sequence: CASSLETGLVFEQYF. The V call is TRBV5-1, the J call TRBJ2-7, with 7 bases that match TRBD1. The CDR3 covers 15 residues. V lost 2 bases and J lost 6; bases outside the gene matches: 11. The germline V gene has CDR1 SGHRS and CDR2 YFSETQ.

CDR3 loop: CASSLVPGGGTEAFF. CDR3 sequence (DNA): TGCGCCAGCAGCTTGGTACCAGGGGGCGGGACTGAAGCTTTCTTT. The chain combines TRBV5-1 with TRBJ1-1, with 8 bases matching TRBD1. V gave up 0 bases and J gave up 5 bases; unmatched junction bases: 6. Germline V gene sequence: CDR1 SGHRS, CDR2 YFSETQ. CDR3 length equals 15 residues.

This clone was counted a few times. The V and J genes are TRBV6-5 and TRBJ2-7; 7 bases match TRBD1. The CDR3 has 14 residues. Germline assignment: CDR1 MNHEY and CDR2 SVGAGI. Trimming at V came to 5 bases and at J to 5 bases, leaving 9 bases not matched to a gene. The CDR3 DNA reads as TGTGCCAGCAGTCTACAGGGGCCAGGGGACGAGCAGTACTTC. Translating gives CASSLQGPGDEQYF.

The chain uses TRBV25-1 and TRBJ2-3; D is possibly TRBD2 (5 bases). The CDR3 contains 18 residues. CDR1 and CDR2 from the germline V gene are MGHDK and SYGVNS. V shed 2 bases and J shed 1 base, with 19 bases lying between them. The CDR3 DNA follows: TGTGCCAGCAGTGAAGATCGGCGGGTGGTGGCTGGCACAGATACGCAGTATTTT. This gives the protein CASSEDRRVVAGTDTQYF.

The V and J genes are TRBV6-5 and TRBJ1-1; weak D call: TRBD1 (5 bases). Germline values: CDR1 MNHEY, CDR2 SVGAGI. The CDR3 covers 12 residues. Deletions cut 2 bases from V and 8 bases from J, with 9 bases between. Here the CDR3 reads CASSYRGREAFF. The CDR3 DNA sequence: TGTGCCAGCAGTTACCGGGGACGGGAAGCTTTCTTT.

The chain links TRBV25-1 to TRBJ2-3, with D hard to call. Germline V gene sequence: CDR1 MGHDK, CDR2 SYGVNS. V was pared by 1 base and J by 4 bases, with 6 bases between. The CDR3 covers 13 residues. For the CDR3, the DNA is TGTGCCAGCAGTGAATCGGGTCCAGATACGCAGTATTTT. Translating gives CASSESGPDTQYF.

The rearrangement links TRBV6-5 to TRBJ1-2; 9 bases map to TRBD1. The CDR3 sequence is 14 residues long. Germline CDR1 and CDR2: MNHEY and SVGAGI. Trimming cost V 6 bases and J 3 bases; bases outside gene matches: 5. CDR3 DNA sequence: TGTGCCAGCAGATCCGGGACAGGGCACTATGGCTACACCTTC. This gives the protein CASRSGTGHYGYTF.

The rearrangement uses TRBV5-4 and TRBJ1-1, with a tentative D call TRBD1 (6 bases). Deletions cut 4 bases from V and 0 bases from J, with 13 bases between. CDR3 size: 15 residues. Germline V lookup: CDR1 SGHNT, CDR2 YYREEE (reference sequence). The CDR3 DNA sequence: TGTGCCAGCAGCCCGGACAGCCTCATGAACACTGAAGCTTTCTTT. Protein sequence: CASSPDSLMNTEAFF.

This chain joins TRBV7-9 and TRBJ1-2; D ambiguous. Germline V gene sequence: CDR1 SEHNR, CDR2 FQNEAQ (reference sequence). This CDR3 has 11 amino acids. Trimming left V 3 bases short and J 4 bases short, with 3 bases between. DNA for the CDR3: TGTGCCAGCAGCTTTTCCTATGGCTACACCTTC. Its translation is CASSFSYGYTF.